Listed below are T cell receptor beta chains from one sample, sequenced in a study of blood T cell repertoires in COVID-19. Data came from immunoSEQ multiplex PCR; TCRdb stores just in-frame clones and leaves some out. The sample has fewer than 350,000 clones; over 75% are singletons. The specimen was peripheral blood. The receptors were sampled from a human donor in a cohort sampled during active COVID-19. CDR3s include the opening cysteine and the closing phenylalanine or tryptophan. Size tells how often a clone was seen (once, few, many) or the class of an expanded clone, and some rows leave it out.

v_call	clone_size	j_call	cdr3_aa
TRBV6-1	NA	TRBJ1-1	CASSRGQNTEAFF
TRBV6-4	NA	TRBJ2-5	CASSVGAPGETQYF
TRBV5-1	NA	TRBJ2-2	CASSLGSGQPGELFF
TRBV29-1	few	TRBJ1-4	CSGMLGSPSEKLFF
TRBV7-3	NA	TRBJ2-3	CASSLLGAGASSTDTQYF
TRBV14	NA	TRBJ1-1	CASSQHRQGVRNTEAFF
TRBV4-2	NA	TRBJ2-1	CASSELAGGRFFNEQFF
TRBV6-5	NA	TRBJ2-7	CASRRGGYEQYF
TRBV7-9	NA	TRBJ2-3	CASSLAERLTDTQYF
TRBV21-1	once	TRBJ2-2	CASSKAPDPNTGELFF
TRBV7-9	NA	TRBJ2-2	CASSLTGPNTGELFF
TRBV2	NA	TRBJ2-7	CASRMGQISYEQYF
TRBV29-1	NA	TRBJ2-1	CSVETRETRYNEQFF
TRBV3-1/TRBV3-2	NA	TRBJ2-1	CASSQGTNNEQFF
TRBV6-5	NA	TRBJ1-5	CASRTASNQPQHF
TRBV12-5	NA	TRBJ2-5	CASVLGGGETQYF
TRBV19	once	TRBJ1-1	CASTYRGGRFEAFF
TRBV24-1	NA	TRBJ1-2	CATSDRGQGPYGYTF
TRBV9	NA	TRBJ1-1	CASSVGGTSPEAFF
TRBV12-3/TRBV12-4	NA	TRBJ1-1	CASSDPRQREAFF
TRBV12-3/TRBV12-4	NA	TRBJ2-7	CASSPTGIEQYF
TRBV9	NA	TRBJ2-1	CASSAKRAGARFNEQFF
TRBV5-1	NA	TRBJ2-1	CASSPDRDNEQFF
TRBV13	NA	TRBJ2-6	CASSLGFYRESGANVLTF
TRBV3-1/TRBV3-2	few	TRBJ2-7	CASSQDTGEQYF
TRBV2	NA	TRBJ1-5	CASSDGWRSSNQPQHF
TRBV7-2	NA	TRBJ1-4	CASSLDRANEKLFF
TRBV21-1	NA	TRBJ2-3	CASHCTDTQYF
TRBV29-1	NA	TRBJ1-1	CSVEDLLGGTEAFF
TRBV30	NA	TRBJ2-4	CAWTPEAGAKNIQYF
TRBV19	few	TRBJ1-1	CASSTTGGKNTEAFF
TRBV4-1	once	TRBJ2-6	CASSSNTGSGANVLTF
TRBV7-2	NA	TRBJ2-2	CATPRTGQNTGELFF
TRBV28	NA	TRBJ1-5	CASSPTPTGGLDQPQHF
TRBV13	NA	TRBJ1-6	CASSLSAGANSPLHF
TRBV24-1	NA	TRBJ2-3	CATRSQAGTDTQYF
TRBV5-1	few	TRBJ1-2	CASSLAGNYGYTF
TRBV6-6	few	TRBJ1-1	CASSRDDSLIGAFF
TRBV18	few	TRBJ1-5	CASSPEGAYSNQPQHF
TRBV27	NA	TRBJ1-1	CASSLLGQGNTEAFF
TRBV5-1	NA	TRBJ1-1	CASSLVGATEAFF
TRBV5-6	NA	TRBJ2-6	CASSGTDRSGANVLTF
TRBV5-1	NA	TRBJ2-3	CASSLTVTDTQYF
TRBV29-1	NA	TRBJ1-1	CSVVPGERTEAFF
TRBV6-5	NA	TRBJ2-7	CASGGLAGYEQYF
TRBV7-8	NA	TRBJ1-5	CASIPAGGLGNQPQHF
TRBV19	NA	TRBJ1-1	CASSIQDSSMNTEAFF
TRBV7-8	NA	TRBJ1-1	CASSRWDRQNTEAFF